The text below deals with one T cell receptor (beta chain). The sample is drawn from a study of blood T cell repertoires in COVID-19. Turning to the study itself: Samples taken during acute and convalescent COVID-19 were collected in the United States, Italy and Spain. The analysed material was cDNA or gDNA that came from T cells, B-cell-depleted T cells, or PBMCs.

The CDR3 length is 15 residues. V was cut by 5 bases and J by 4 bases, with 15 bases left in between. Germline CDR1 and CDR2: MDHEN and SYDVKM. As originally analysed: Amplified reference gene primers provided the basis for estimating nucleated cell counts. Clones were sequenced by immunoSEQ multiplex PCR, and TCRdb holds only the in-frame ones, with some missing. V and J calls and clone size come straight from that table; D and trimming were deduced from the DNA. Of under 300,000 clones in the sample, 88% were seen once. In terms of age and location, participants ranged from about 18 to 89 years and lived in about 25 US areas.

The sequenced sample consisted of PBMCs or T cells enriched from blood (not recorded which). This chain joins TRBV28 and TRBJ2-4; the D gene is possibly TRBD2 (6 bases). This sequence was found in a woman aged 45-65 years who had recovered from COVID-19. CDR3 nucleotide sequence: TGTGCCAGCAGTACCCTGGGGGGTCTGAAAAACATTCAGTACTTC. It specifies CASSTLGGLKNIQYF.